The clone carrying this T cell receptor (beta chain) was recorded many times. Its target is not known. These data belong to a study of identical twins. Findings of the study overall: Clonotypes of the beta chain that were abundant in cord blood carried fewer insertions (memory repertoires showed none). Models underestimated how often monozygotic twins shared out-of-frame TCR alpha.

V lost 1 base and J lost 8, with 9 bases in between. This CDR3 has 13 amino acids. Looked up from germline, CDR1 is SGHTA and CDR2 is FQGNSA. From the 5' RACE reads, TCRdb called clonotypes with MiXCR, one entry per CDR3 protein. The data contain hundreds of thousands of distinct CDR3 sequences, around 8.6% of them singletons. Another study also made use of these data, one on yellow fever vaccine responses in identical twins. That source notes: Twins reportedly had a vaccine T cell response that seemed partly convergent, partly personalized.

Material: PBMCs. The chain is built from TRBV7-2 and TRBJ2-1; TRBD2 is a possible D gene (5 bases). The source of this sequence is a woman in her late teens or twenties in good health. CDR3 loop: CASSLDLRDEQFF. As DNA, the CDR3 is TGTGCCAGCAGCTTAGATCTGAGGGATGAGCAGTTCTTC. The full variable domain, rest sourced from reference TRBV7-2 and TRBJ2-1, is GAGVSQSPSNKVTEKGKDVELRCDPISGHTALYWYRQSLGQGLEFLIYFQGNSAPDKSGLPSDRFSAERTGGSVSTLTIQRTQQEDSAVYLCASSLDLRDEQFFGPGTRLTVL.